The clone carrying this T cell receptor (beta chain) came up once. The antigen remains unidentified. The V and J ends lost 5 bases and 8 bases respectively, with 12 bases between them. Germline lookup yields CDR1 SGHVS and CDR2 FQNEAQ. CDR3 size: 12 residues. This entry comes from a study of T cell responses to AZD1222 COVID-19 vaccine. Study summary: Second-dose recipients at about 4 or about 12 weeks were treated as one pooled group. Whole-study results and caveats: Samples come after the peak T cell response, not at day 14. The reported proportion of spike-specific TCRs targeting unmutated variant regions was nearly half. White British donors predominated, females outnumbered males, and clonal diversity was possibly underestimated.

Generated by immunoSEQ multiplex PCR, the TCRdb table keeps only in-frame clones and is missing some. The sample consists of 150,000 to 200,000 clones, around 93% of them appearing once. This sequence was found in an adult in good health. The sequencing here drew on peripheral blood, taken on day 0 of AZD1222 vaccination. V gene TRBV7-8 combines with J gene TRBJ1-2; D not certain. In nucleotides, the CDR3 is TGTGCCAGCAGCCCCGCCTCGGGGGGCTACACCTTC. Translating gives CASSPASGGYTF.